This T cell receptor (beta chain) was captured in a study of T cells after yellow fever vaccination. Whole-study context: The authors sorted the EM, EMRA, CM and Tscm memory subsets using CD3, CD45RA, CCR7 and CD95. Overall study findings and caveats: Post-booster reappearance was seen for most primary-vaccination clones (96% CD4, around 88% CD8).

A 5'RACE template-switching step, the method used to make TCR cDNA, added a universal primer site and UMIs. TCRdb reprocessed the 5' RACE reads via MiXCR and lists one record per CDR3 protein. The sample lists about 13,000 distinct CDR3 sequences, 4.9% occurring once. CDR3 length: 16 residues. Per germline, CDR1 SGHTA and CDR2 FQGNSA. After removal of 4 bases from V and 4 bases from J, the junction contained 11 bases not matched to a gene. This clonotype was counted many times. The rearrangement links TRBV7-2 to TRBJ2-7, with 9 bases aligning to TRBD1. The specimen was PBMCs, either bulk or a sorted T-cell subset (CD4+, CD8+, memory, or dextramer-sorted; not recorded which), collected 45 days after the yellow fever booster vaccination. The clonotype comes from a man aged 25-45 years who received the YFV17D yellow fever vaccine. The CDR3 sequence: CASSYYSGQGTYEQYF. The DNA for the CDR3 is TGTGCCAGCAGCTACTATTCAGGACAGGGGACTTACGAGCAGTACTTC.